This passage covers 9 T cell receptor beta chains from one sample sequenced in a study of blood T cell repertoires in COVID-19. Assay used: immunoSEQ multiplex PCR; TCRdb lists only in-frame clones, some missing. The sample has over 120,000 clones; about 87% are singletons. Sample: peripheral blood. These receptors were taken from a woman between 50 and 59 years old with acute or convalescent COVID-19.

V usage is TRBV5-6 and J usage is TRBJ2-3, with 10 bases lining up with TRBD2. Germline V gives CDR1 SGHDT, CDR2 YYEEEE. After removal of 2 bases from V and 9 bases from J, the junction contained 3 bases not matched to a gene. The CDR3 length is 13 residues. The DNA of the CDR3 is TGTGCCAGCAGCTTAGCGGGGGGGCGCACGCAGTATTTT. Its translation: CASSLAGGRTQYF.

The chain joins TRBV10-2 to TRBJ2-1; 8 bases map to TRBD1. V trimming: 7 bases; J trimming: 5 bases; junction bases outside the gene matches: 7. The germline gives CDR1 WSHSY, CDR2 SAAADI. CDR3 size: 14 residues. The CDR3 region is CASNYRGEDNEQFF. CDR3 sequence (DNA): TGCGCCAGCAATTACAGGGGGGAAGACAATGAGCAGTTCTTC.

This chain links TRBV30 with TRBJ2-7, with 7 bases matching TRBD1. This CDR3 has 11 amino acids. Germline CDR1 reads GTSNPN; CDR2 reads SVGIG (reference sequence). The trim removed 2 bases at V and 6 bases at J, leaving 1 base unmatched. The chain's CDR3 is CAWSHRGEQYF. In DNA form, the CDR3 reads TGTGCCTGGAGTCACAGGGGCGAGCAGTACTTC.

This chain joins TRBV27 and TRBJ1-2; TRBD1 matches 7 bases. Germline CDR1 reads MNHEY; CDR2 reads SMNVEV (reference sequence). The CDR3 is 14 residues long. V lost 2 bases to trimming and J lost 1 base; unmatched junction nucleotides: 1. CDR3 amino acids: CASSLRDSNYGYTF. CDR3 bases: TGTGCCAGCAGTTTAAGGGACAGTAACTATGGCTACACCTTC.

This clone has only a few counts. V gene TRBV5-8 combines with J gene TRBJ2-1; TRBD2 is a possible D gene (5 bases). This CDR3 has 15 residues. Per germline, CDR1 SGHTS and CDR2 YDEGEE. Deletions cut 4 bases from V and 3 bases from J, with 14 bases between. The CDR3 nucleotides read TGTGCCAGCAGCCGAGAGAACCGGGACTACAATGAGCAGTTCTTC. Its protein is CASSRENRDYNEQFF.

CDR3 in amino acids: CASSARLQGHEQYF. The CDR3, as DNA: TGTGCCAGCAGCGCCCGGCTACAGGGCCACGAGCAGTACTTC. The chain is built from TRBV11-3 and TRBJ2-7; tentatively, D is TRBD1 (6 bases). Looked up from germline, CDR1 is SGHNT and CDR2 is YENEEA. V lost 5 bases, J lost 5 bases, and 16 bases lay in between. The CDR3 runs 14 residues.

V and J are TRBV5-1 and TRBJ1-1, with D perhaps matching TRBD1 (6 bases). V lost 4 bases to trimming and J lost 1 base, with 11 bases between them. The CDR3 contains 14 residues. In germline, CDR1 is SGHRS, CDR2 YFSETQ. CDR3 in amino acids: CASSPQGGNTEAFF. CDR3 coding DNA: TGCGCCAGCAGCCCACAGGGTGGGAACACTGAAGCTTTCTTT.

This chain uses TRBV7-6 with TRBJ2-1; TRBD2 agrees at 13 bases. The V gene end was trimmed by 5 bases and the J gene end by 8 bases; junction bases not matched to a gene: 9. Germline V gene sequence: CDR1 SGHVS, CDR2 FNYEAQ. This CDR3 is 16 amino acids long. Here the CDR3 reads CASSPRTSGSLHEQFF. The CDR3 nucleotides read TGTGCCAGCAGCCCGAGGACTAGCGGGAGTTTGCATGAGCAGTTCTTC.

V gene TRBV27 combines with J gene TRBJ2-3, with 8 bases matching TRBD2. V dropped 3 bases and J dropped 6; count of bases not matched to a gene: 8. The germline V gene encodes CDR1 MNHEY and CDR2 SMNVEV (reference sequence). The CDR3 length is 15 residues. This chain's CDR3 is CASSLFSGAPDTQYF. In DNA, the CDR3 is TGTGCCAGCAGTTTGTTTAGCGGGGCTCCCGATACGCAGTATTTT.